This T cell receptor (beta chain) was sequenced during a study of blood T cell repertoires in COVID-19. Overall study context: Samples of COVID-19 (acute and convalescent) were obtained from the United States, Italy and Spain.

The protocol was immunoSEQ multiplex PCR, while the TCRdb copy is restricted to in-frame clones and leaves out a portion. In the table there are 200,000 to 250,000 clones, roughly 80% of which are singletons. This CDR3 spans 16 amino acids. V lost 7 bases and J lost 2; bases outside the gene matches: 10. CDR1 and CDR2 from the germline V gene are LNHDA and SQIVND (reference sequence). The sequenced material came from peripheral blood. The TCR sequence derives from a woman between 50 and 59 years old with acute or convalescent COVID-19. This chain joins TRBV19 and TRBJ2-3; TRBD2 aligns across 9 bases. The DNA for the CDR3 is TGTGCCAGTAAAAGGACTAGCGAACTCCCCACAGATACGCAGTATTTT. Its protein is CASKRTSELPTDTQYF.